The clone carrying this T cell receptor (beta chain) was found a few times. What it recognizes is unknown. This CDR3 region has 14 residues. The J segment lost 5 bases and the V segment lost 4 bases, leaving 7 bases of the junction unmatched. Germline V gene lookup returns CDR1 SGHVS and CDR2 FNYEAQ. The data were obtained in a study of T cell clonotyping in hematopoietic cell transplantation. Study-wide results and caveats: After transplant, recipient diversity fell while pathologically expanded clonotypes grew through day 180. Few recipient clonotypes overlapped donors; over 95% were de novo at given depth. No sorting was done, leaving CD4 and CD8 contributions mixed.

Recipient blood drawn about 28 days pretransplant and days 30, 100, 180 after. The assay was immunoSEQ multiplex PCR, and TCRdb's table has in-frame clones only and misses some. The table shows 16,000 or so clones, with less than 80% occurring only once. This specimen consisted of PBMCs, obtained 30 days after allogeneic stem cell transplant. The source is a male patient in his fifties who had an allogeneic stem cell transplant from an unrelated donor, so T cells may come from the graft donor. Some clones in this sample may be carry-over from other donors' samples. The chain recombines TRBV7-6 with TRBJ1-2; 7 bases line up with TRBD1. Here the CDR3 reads CASSSDRVGYGYTF. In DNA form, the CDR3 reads TGTGCCAGCAGCTCAGACAGGGTCGGGTATGGCTACACCTTC.